Detailed here is one TCR beta chain. The antigen remains unidentified. The sample is drawn from a study of shared clonotypes between healthy human individuals. Study-level findings and limits: Tissues were not sampled, only blood, and their repertoires likely differ.

Germline lookup yields CDR1 SQVTM and CDR2 ANQGSEA. The CDR3 extends over 14 amino acids. Deletions cut 1 base from V and 0 bases from J, with 8 bases between. Evenly divided among several immunoSEQ plates was the genomic DNA of each subset. Using immunoSEQ multiplex PCR, the repertoire was profiled, and TCRdb retains in-frame clones only, with some absent. The repertoire has over 1.5 million clones, nearly 99% of them found once; the top ten carry roughly 0.45%. Sequencing was done on a sample of naive CD4+ T cells sorted from blood. Indicated subset: CD45RA+ positively selected. This sequence originates from a man aged 25-45 years in good health. The chain recombines TRBV29-1 with TRBJ2-3; D is undetermined. The CDR3, as DNA: TGCAGCGTTGAAGCGGGTACTAGCACAGATACGCAGTATTTT. It codes for CSVEAGTSTDTQYF.